This is a list of T cell receptor beta chains from one sample in a study of T cell changes during pregnancy in multiple sclerosis. Clones were read by immunoSEQ multiplex PCR, and TCRdb kept only the in-frame ones, dropping some. This table holds fewer than 75,000 clones, 91% found once. The sequenced sample was peripheral blood, obtained in the first trimester of pregnancy. These receptors were obtained from a female donor with multiple sclerosis, enrolled in a pregnancy study. Each CDR3 is given with its conserved first and last residue. Each record gives: J gene, V gene, CDR3 length, D gene, clone size, CDR3 DNA, CDR3 protein. A D gene is named only where the DNA matches it firmly. Not every row has a clone size; where given, it reads once, few, many or a size class.

j_gene: TRBJ2-1
v_gene: TRBV5-1
len: 14
d_gene: TRBD2
abundance: NA
CDR3nt: TGCGCCAGCAGCTCGGGACTAGCGGGAGGAGAGCAGTTCTTC
CDR3aa: CASSSGLAGGEQFF

j_gene: TRBJ2-1
v_gene: TRBV15
len: 18
d_gene: TRBD1
abundance: NA
CDR3nt: TGTGCCACCAGCAGAATACAAGGGACAGGCAAAACCTACAATGAGCAGTTCTTC
CDR3aa: CATSRIQGTGKTYNEQFF

j_gene: TRBJ2-7
v_gene: TRBV19
len: 14
d_gene: NA
abundance: NA
CDR3nt: TGTGCCAGTAGTCTACCGACACAATCCTACGAGCAGTACTTC
CDR3aa: CASSLPTQSYEQYF

j_gene: TRBJ2-7
v_gene: TRBV7-2
len: 14
d_gene: NA
abundance: NA
CDR3nt: TGTGCCAGCAGCTTATTGCAGGGGGGAGGCGAGCAGTACTTC
CDR3aa: CASSLLQGGGEQYF

j_gene: TRBJ1-2
v_gene: TRBV5-6
len: 13
d_gene: TRBD1
abundance: NA
CDR3nt: TGTGCCAGCAGCTTCACAGGGGGCGCGGGCTACACCTTC
CDR3aa: CASSFTGGAGYTF

j_gene: TRBJ2-1
v_gene: TRBV7-9
len: 14
d_gene: NA
abundance: NA
CDR3nt: TGTGCCAGCAGCCCCCGACTCAGTTCCGATGAGCAGTTCTTC
CDR3aa: CASSPRLSSDEQFF

j_gene: TRBJ2-2
v_gene: TRBV5-4
len: 15
d_gene: TRBD1
abundance: NA
CDR3nt: TGTGCCAGCAGCTTGGAGGCAGGGGGAACCGGGGAGCTGTTTTTT
CDR3aa: CASSLEAGGTGELFF

j_gene: TRBJ1-1
v_gene: TRBV5-1
len: 15
d_gene: TRBD1
abundance: NA
CDR3nt: TGCGCCAGCAGCTTAAACGGACAGGGGCCCACTGAAGCTTTCTTT
CDR3aa: CASSLNGQGPTEAFF

j_gene: TRBJ2-7
v_gene: TRBV14
len: 16
d_gene: NA
abundance: NA
CDR3nt: TGTGCCAGAAGATATCTAGCGTCTCAATCCCCCTACGAGCAGTACTTC
CDR3aa: CARRYLASQSPYEQYF

j_gene: TRBJ1-3
v_gene: TRBV6-6
len: 15
d_gene: NA
abundance: NA
CDR3nt: TGTGCCAGCAGTTACTTCCGGGGGACTGGAAACACCATATATTTT
CDR3aa: CASSYFRGTGNTIYF

j_gene: TRBJ1-4
v_gene: TRBV14
len: 15
d_gene: NA
abundance: NA
CDR3nt: TGTGCCAGCAGCCAAGACGGGGACATCTATGAAAAACTGTTTTTT
CDR3aa: CASSQDGDIYEKLFF

j_gene: TRBJ2-7
v_gene: TRBV4-1
len: 15
d_gene: NA
abundance: NA
CDR3nt: TGCGCCAGCAGCCAATCGGGACACATATCCTACGAGCAGTACTTC
CDR3aa: CASSQSGHISYEQYF

j_gene: TRBJ1-4
v_gene: TRBV4-2
len: 14
d_gene: NA
abundance: NA
CDR3nt: TGTGCCAGCAGCCAAGGAGGGATCAGCGAAAAACTGTTTTTT
CDR3aa: CASSQGGISEKLFF

j_gene: TRBJ1-2
v_gene: TRBV6-5
len: 12
d_gene: TRBD1
abundance: NA
CDR3nt: TGTGCCAGCAGAAACGACAGGGGTCGCTACACCTTC
CDR3aa: CASRNDRGRYTF

j_gene: TRBJ2-3
v_gene: TRBV9
len: 15
d_gene: NA
abundance: NA
CDR3nt: TGTGCCAGCAGCGTAGAGGCGGGCGGCACAGATACGCAGTATTTT
CDR3aa: CASSVEAGGTDTQYF

j_gene: TRBJ2-3
v_gene: TRBV5-4
len: 14
d_gene: TRBD2
abundance: NA
CDR3nt: TGTGCCAGCGGTTCCCGACTAGCGACAGATACGCAGTATTTT
CDR3aa: CASGSRLATDTQYF

j_gene: TRBJ2-3
v_gene: TRBV25-1
len: 13
d_gene: NA
abundance: NA
CDR3nt: TGTGCCAGCAGTGAAGGTAGTCGGGATACGCAGTATTTT
CDR3aa: CASSEGSRDTQYF

j_gene: TRBJ2-1
v_gene: TRBV5-1
len: 14
d_gene: NA
abundance: NA
CDR3nt: TGCGCCAGCAGCCCGGGAGATAGGAACAATGAGCAGTTCTTC
CDR3aa: CASSPGDRNNEQFF

j_gene: TRBJ1-2
v_gene: TRBV5-4
len: 14
d_gene: NA
abundance: NA
CDR3nt: TGTGCCAGCAGCTTGGGACCGGGGAACTATGGCTACACCTTC
CDR3aa: CASSLGPGNYGYTF

j_gene: TRBJ1-4
v_gene: TRBV5-6
len: 15
d_gene: TRBD1
abundance: NA
CDR3nt: TGTGCCAGCAGCTACAGGGGACGACCTAATGAAAAACTGTTTTTT
CDR3aa: CASSYRGRPNEKLFF

j_gene: TRBJ2-4
v_gene: TRBV6-1
len: 15
d_gene: TRBD2
abundance: NA
CDR3nt: TGTGCCAGCAGTCCCCGGACTAGCGGGGGTGACATTCAGTACTTC
CDR3aa: CASSPRTSGGDIQYF

j_gene: TRBJ2-1
v_gene: TRBV27
len: 13
d_gene: NA
abundance: NA
CDR3nt: TGTGCCAGCAGTTTAAACACATACAATGAGCAGTTCTTC
CDR3aa: CASSLNTYNEQFF

j_gene: TRBJ2-7
v_gene: TRBV5-1
len: 15
d_gene: NA
abundance: NA
CDR3nt: TGCGCCAGCAGCTTGAGCGGCAGGAGCTCCTACGAGCAGTACTTC
CDR3aa: CASSLSGRSSYEQYF

j_gene: TRBJ1-5
v_gene: TRBV27
len: 13
d_gene: NA
abundance: once
CDR3nt: TGTGCCAGCAGCCACAGGTCTGGTCAGCCCCAGCATTTT
CDR3aa: CASSHRSGQPQHF

j_gene: TRBJ2-7
v_gene: TRBV5-1
len: 13
d_gene: NA
abundance: NA
CDR3nt: TGCGCCAGCAGCTTGGCAGGCGGGCACGAGCAGTACTTC
CDR3aa: CASSLAGGHEQYF

j_gene: TRBJ2-4
v_gene: TRBV28
len: 19
d_gene: NA
abundance: NA
CDR3nt: TGTGCCAGCAGTGTCGAAGCGTACGGCACCAATACAGCCAAAAACATTCAGTACTTC
CDR3aa: CASSVEAYGTNTAKNIQYF

j_gene: TRBJ1-1
v_gene: TRBV19
len: 14
d_gene: NA
abundance: few
CDR3nt: TGTGCCAGTAGTGACCCGGGACAACACACTGAAGCTTTCTTT
CDR3aa: CASSDPGQHTEAFF

j_gene: TRBJ2-7
v_gene: TRBV6-5
len: 16
d_gene: TRBD2
abundance: NA
CDR3nt: TGTGCCAGCAGTTATCAACCGGGACGGGGGGCCTACGAGCAGTACTTC
CDR3aa: CASSYQPGRGAYEQYF

j_gene: TRBJ2-7
v_gene: TRBV27
len: 15
d_gene: TRBD2
abundance: NA
CDR3nt: TGTGCCAGCAGTTTATCAAGCGGGAGGCTCTACGAGCAGTACTTC
CDR3aa: CASSLSSGRLYEQYF

j_gene: TRBJ2-7
v_gene: TRBV28
len: 14
d_gene: TRBD1
abundance: NA
CDR3nt: TGTGCCAGCACCTCCGGGACAGGAACCTACGAGCAGTACTTC
CDR3aa: CASTSGTGTYEQYF

j_gene: TRBJ1-1
v_gene: TRBV5-1
len: 16
d_gene: NA
abundance: NA
CDR3nt: TGCGCCAGCAGCTCCGGGGGAAGGATTACGAGCACTGAAGCTTTCTTT
CDR3aa: CASSSGGRITSTEAFF